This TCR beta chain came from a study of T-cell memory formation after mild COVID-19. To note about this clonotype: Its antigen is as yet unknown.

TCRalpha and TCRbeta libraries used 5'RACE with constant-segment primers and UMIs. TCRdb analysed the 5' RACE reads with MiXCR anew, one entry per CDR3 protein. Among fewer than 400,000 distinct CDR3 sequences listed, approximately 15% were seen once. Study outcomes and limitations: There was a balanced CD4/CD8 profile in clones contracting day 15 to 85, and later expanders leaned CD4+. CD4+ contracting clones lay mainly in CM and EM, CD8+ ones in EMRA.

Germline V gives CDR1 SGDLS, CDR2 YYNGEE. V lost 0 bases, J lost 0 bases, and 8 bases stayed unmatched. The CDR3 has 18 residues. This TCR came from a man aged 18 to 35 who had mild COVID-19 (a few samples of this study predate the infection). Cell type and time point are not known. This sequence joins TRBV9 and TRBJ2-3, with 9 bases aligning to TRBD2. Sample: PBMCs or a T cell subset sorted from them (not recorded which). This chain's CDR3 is CASSVGGSGGFSTDTQYF. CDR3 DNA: TGTGCCAGCAGCGTAGGAGGCAGCGGGGGGTTTAGCACAGATACGCAGTATTTT.